Listed below are T cell receptor beta chains from one sample, sequenced in a study of neurological immune-mediated disorders. MiXCR, applied by TCRdb to the 5' RACE reads, yields one record per CDR3 protein. The repertoire holds 30,000 or so distinct CDR3 sequences, with 4.6% as singletons. The source material was PBMCs. These receptors were collected from a man between 18 and 29 years old in good health. CDR3s include the opening cysteine and the closing phenylalanine or tryptophan. A D gene is named only where the DNA matches it firmly. Rows may omit the clone size; those that give it use once, few, many or a size class.

J gene | V gene | D gene | CDR3 length | clone size | CDR3 protein | CDR3 DNA
TRBJ1-1 | TRBV18 | - | 14 | - | CASSPQPGDTEAFF | TGTGCCAGCTCACCACAGCCAGGGGACACTGAAGCTTTCTTT
TRBJ2-1 | TRBV7-2 | - | 14 | many | CASRPREGYNEQFF | TGTGCCAGCAGGCCCCGTGAGGGATACAATGAGCAGTTCTTC
TRBJ1-2 | TRBV28 | - | 12 | many | CASLAIVYGYTF | TGTGCCAGCTTGGCTATTGTCTATGGCTACACCTTC
TRBJ2-1 | TRBV5-6 | - | 16 | many | CASSLEMVSSYNEQFF | TGTGCCAGCAGCTTGGAGATGGTAAGCTCCTACAATGAGCAGTTCTTC
TRBJ1-1 | TRBV7-9 | - | 13 | many | CASSFFGGPEAFF | TGTGCCAGCAGCTTTTTCGGGGGTCCTGAAGCTTTCTTT
TRBJ1-5 | TRBV7-9 | - | 15 | many | CASSLATPHNQPQHF | TGTGCCAGCAGCTTAGCGACCCCTCACAATCAGCCCCAGCATTTT
TRBJ2-2 | TRBV11-3 | - | 14 | many | CASSPAGVTGELFF | TGTGCCAGCAGCCCCGCAGGGGTCACCGGGGAGCTGTTTTTT
TRBJ2-7 | TRBV11-1 | - | 13 | many | CASSFQGDGEQYF | TGTGCCAGCAGCTTCCAGGGCGACGGCGAGCAGTACTTC
TRBJ2-1 | TRBV7-3 | - | 13 | medium-sized | CASGEGRIHEQFF | TGTGCCAGCGGAGAGGGCCGTATCCATGAGCAGTTCTTC
TRBJ2-7 | TRBV20-1 | - | 13 | many | CSASQGISYEQYF | TGCAGTGCTAGCCAGGGGATCTCCTACGAGCAGTACTTC
TRBJ1-4 | TRBV5-1 | TRBD1 | 16 | few | CASSWGTQGAWEKLFF | TGCGCCAGCAGCTGGGGGACGCAGGGGGCATGGGAAAAACTGTTTTTT
TRBJ2-2 | TRBV7-6 | TRBD1 | 14 | many | CASIGTANTGELFF | TGTGCCAGCATCGGGACAGCGAACACCGGGGAGCTGTTTTTT
TRBJ1-4 | TRBV18 | - | 18 | many | CASSQNKPGGSTNEKLFF | TGTGCCAGCTCACAAAACAAACCGGGCGGGTCAACTAATGAAAAACTGTTTTTT
TRBJ1-2 | TRBV20-1 | - | 13 | many | CSARSTNNYGYTF | TGCAGTGCTAGAAGCACTAACAACTATGGCTACACCTTC
TRBJ2-3 | TRBV3-1 | - | 14 | many | CASSQRGASGAQYF | TGTGCCAGCAGCCAACGTGGGGCCTCGGGTGCGCAGTATTTT
TRBJ2-1 | TRBV7-9 | - | 12 | many | CASSLVARRQFF | TGTGCCAGCAGCTTAGTGGCGAGGAGGCAGTTCTTC